This T cell receptor beta chain is from a study of shared clonotypes between healthy human individuals. The CDR3 consists of 19 residues. Trimming took 0 bases from V and 2 from J; bases not matched to a gene: 9. Germline-derived CDR1 and CDR2 are MNHEY and SMNVEV (reference sequence). Using immunoSEQ multiplex PCR, the repertoire was profiled, and TCRdb retains in-frame clones only, with some absent. This table has around 600,000 clones, around 97% appearing once. The TCR was taken from a woman younger than 45 in good health. The chain couples TRBV27 to TRBJ2-3, with 12 bases that match TRBD2. Sequencing used naive CD4+ T cells sorted from blood. Subset given: CD45RA+ positively selected. DNA for the CDR3: TGTGCCAGCAGTTTATCGCGACTAGCGGGAGCTACTAACACAGATACGCAGTATTTT. It is translated as CASSLSRLAGATNTDTQYF.